This TCR beta chain came from a study of graft-versus-host responses after intestinal transplantation. Clones were read by immunoSEQ multiplex PCR, and TCRdb kept only the in-frame ones, dropping some. The sample has 9,900 or so clones, more than 25% seen once. The germline gives CDR1 SNHLY, CDR2 FYNNEI. V lost 6 bases and J lost 7; bases outside the gene matches: 7. This CDR3 has 14 amino acids. Irradiated, violet-dye-labeled stimulator cells, about 200,000 in number, were plated with about 200,000 CFSE-labeled responder cells. Material: alloreactive CD8+ T cells from a mixed lymphocyte reaction culture, obtained before intestinal transplant. Stated subset: CFSE-low proliferating T cells sorted from approximately 6-day pre-transplant mixed lymphocyte reaction (GvH or HvG direction). The chain couples TRBV2 to TRBJ1-4, with 8 bases aligning to TRBD1. This clonotype originated in a human patient who received an intestinal transplant. This CDR3 is CASRAQGAREKLFF. In DNA, the CDR3 is TGTGCCAGCAGGGCCCAGGGGGCTCGTGAAAAACTGTTTTTT.